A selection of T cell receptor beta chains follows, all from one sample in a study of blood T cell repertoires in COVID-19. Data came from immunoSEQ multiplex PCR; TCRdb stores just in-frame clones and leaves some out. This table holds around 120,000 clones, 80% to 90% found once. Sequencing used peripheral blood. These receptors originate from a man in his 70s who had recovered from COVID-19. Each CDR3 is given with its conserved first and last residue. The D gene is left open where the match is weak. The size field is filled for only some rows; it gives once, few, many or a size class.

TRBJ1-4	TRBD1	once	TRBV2	TGTGCCAGCAGTACGACAGGGTATGAAAAACTGTTTTTT	CASSTTGYEKLFF
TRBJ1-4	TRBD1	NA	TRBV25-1	TGTGCCAGCAGTCATCGACAGGGTCGGGAAAAACTGTTTTTT	CASSHRQGREKLFF
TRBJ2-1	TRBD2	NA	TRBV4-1	TGCGCCAGCAGCCACGGACTAGCGGGATACAATGAGCAGTTCTTC	CASSHGLAGYNEQFF
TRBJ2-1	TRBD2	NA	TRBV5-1	TGCGCCAGCAGCGATAGCGGGGGGAACAATGAGCAGTTCTTC	CASSDSGGNNEQFF
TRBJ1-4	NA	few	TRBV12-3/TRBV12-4	TGTGCCAGGATCGGCAGGGATAGTAGAAAAACTGTTTTT	CARIGRDSRKTVF
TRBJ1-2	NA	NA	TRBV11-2	TGTGCCAGCAGCTTAGGAGTACCACCGGGAGATGGCTACACCTTC	CASSLGVPPGDGYTF
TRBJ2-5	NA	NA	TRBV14	TGTGCCAGCAGCCAACCAGGCCAAGAGACCCAGTACTTC	CASSQPGQETQYF
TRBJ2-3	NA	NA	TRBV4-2	TGTGCCAGCAGCCAAGAATGGGGGGTGGGGGCAGATACGCAGTATTTT	CASSQEWGVGADTQYF
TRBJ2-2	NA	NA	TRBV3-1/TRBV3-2	TGTGCCAGCAGCCCTACGAGGGCCGGGGAGCTGTTTTTT	CASSPTRAGELFF
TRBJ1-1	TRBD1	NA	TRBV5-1	TGCGCCAGCCGTACCGGGACAGGGGACTACACTGAAGCTTTCTTT	CASRTGTGDYTEAFF
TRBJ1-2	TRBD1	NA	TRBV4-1	TGCGCCAGCAGCCAAGCGCATCTCCAGGGGGGATCGGGCGGCTACACCTTC	CASSQAHLQGGSGGYTF
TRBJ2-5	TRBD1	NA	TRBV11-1	TGTGCCAGCAGCCAGGGACAGCAAGAGACCCAGTACTTC	CASSQGQQETQYF
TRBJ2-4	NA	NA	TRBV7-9	TGTGCCAGCTCCCCTGCGGGGAGATTACTAGCCAAAAACATTCAGTACTTC	CASSPAGRLLAKNIQYF
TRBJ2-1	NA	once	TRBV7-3	TGTGCCAGCAGCTCCAACAATGAGCAGTTCTTC	CASSSNNEQFF
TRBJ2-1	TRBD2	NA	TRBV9	TGTGCCAGCAGCGCCGGGACTAGCGTCAATGAGCAGTTCTTC	CASSAGTSVNEQFF